The 31 T cell receptor beta chains reported below all come from one sample, sequenced in a study of blood T cells in healthy people across ages. The use of a sample-barcoded 5' primer and a J-beta primer mix characterized a second PCR of about 7 to 12 cycles. TCRdb fed the 5' RACE reads into MiXCR, producing one record per CDR3 protein. The sample includes around 990,000 distinct CDR3 sequences, about 25% of them seen just once. These data also formed part of another study, on T cells of mothers and their children.

Sequences were obtained from blood. The origin of the receptors is a girl aged 2 to 9 in good health.

This clonotype has a handful of counts. V gene TRBV2 combines with J gene TRBJ2-1, with D possibly called TRBD1 or TRBD2 (5 bases each). Germline CDR1 is SNHLY and CDR2 is FYNNEI. V was shortened by 6 bases and J by 5 bases, with 14 bases between the two germline ends. The CDR3 loop spans 14 amino acids. The CDR3 DNA is TGTGCCAGCAGCGGGGACGTCAGAGACAATGAGCAGTTCTTC. Its protein is CASSGDVRDNEQFF. Variable domain in full (rest from reference TRBV2 and TRBJ2-1): EPEVTQTPSHQVTQMGQEVILRCVPISNHLYFYWYRQILGQKVEFLVSFYNNEISEKSEIFDDQFSVERPDGSNFTLKIRSTKLEDSAMYFCASSGDVRDNEQFFGPGTRLTVL.

The table lists this clonotype with a few counts. One end of the junction fails to match germline, which may point to a read error. V is TRBV11-3 and J is TRBJ1-4; possible D gene TRBD1, 6 bases. Germline V gene sequence: CDR1 SGHNT, CDR2 YENEEA. The CDR3 contains 15 residues. The chain's CDR3 is CASSLSPEGVGKLLF. DNA for the CDR3: TGTGCCAGCAGCTTAAGCCCCGAGGGGGTCGGAAAACTGCTTTTT.

The chain employs TRBV7-2 and TRBJ2-2; D assignment may be TRBD1 or TRBD2 (6 bases each). The CDR3 spans 16 residues. Between the trimmed V and J ends, which lost 1 base and 3 bases, there was a span of 12 bases. CDR1 and CDR2 from the germline V gene are SGHTA and FQGNSA. The CDR3 DNA follows: TGTGCCAGCAGCTTAGTTTGGGGGGCGGACACCGGGGAGCTGTTTTTT. This sequence encodes CASSLVWGADTGELFF. The variable domain in full, completed from reference TRBV7-2 and TRBJ2-2, reads GAGVSQSPSNKVTEKGKDVELRCDPISGHTALYWYRQSLGQGLEFLIYFQGNSAPDKSGLPSDRFSAERTGGSVSTLTIQRTQQEDSAVYLCASSLVWGADTGELFFGEGSRLTVL.

V usage is TRBV11-2 and J usage is TRBJ2-3; D gene ambiguous. The CDR3 is 15 residues long. Germline V lookup: CDR1 SGHAT, CDR2 FQNNGV. The germline V and J ends were trimmed by 5 bases and 0 bases, with 12 bases remaining between them. DNA of the CDR3: TGTGCCAGCAGCCTCCTTTGGGAAAGCACAGATACGCAGTATTTT. It is translated as CASSLLWESTDTQYF. Filled out from reference TRBV11-2 and TRBJ2-3, the complete variable domain reads EAGVAQSPRYKIIEKRQSVAFWCNPISGHATLYWYQQILGQGPKLLIQFQNNGVVDDSQLPKDRFSAERLKGVDSTLKIQPAKLEDSAVYLCASSLLWESTDTQYFGPGTRLTVL.

CDR3 sequence: CSVRLAGNYNEQFF. The CDR3 DNA is TGCAGCGTTCGACTAGCGGGAAACTACAATGAGCAGTTCTTC. This chain uses TRBV29-1 with TRBJ2-1; 11 bases map to TRBD2. CDR1 is SQVTM, CDR2 ANQGSEA, per germline. The CDR3 consists of 14 residues. Germline trimming cut 5 bases from V and 3 bases from J; bases unmatched to any gene: 3.

The gene calls are TRBV5-1 and TRBJ2-5; no firm D call. The germline V and J ends were trimmed by 2 bases and 0 bases, with 8 bases remaining between them. Germline CDR1 reads SGHRS; CDR2 reads YFSETQ. The CDR3 is made up of 14 amino acids. CDR3 protein: CASSLDNYQETQYF. DNA of the CDR3: TGCGCCAGCAGCTTAGACAACTACCAAGAGACCCAGTACTTC.

This rearrangement joins TRBV5-1 to TRBJ2-1, with D possibly TRBD2 on 5 matching bases. CDR3 size: 13 residues. Germline CDR1 reads SGHRS; CDR2 reads YFSETQ. Between the trimmed V and J ends, which lost 3 bases and 9 bases, there was a span of 13 bases. CDR3: CASSYSGVGEQFF. In nucleotides, the CDR3 is TGCGCCAGCAGCTACTCCGGGGTGGGTGAGCAGTTCTTC.

This clonotype turned up a few times. The chain couples TRBV5-5 to TRBJ2-7; D is perhaps TRBD2 (5 bases). This CDR3 is built from 14 residues. From germline, CDR1 is SGHKS and CDR2 YYEKEE (reference sequence). Trimming cost V 6 bases and J 7 bases, with 20 bases left between them. CDR3 region: CASIPIDGTGEQYF. The CDR3 DNA reads as TGTGCCAGCATCCCAATCGACGGAACGGGGGAGCAGTACTTC.

This clonotype was found a few times. The CDR3 protein is CASSGWGEAEQFF. CDR3 DNA sequence: TGCGCCAGCAGCGGGTGGGGCGAGGCCGAGCAGTTCTTC. This rearrangement joins TRBV5-1 to TRBJ2-1; D is possibly TRBD1 (5 bases). The V and J ends lost 4 bases and 10 bases respectively, with 15 bases between them. The CDR3 is 13 amino acids. The V gene's germline CDR1 is SGHRS and CDR2 YFSETQ.

This chain uses TRBV6-1 with TRBJ1-1; D gene unclear. The CDR3 sequence is 13 residues long. Per the germline V gene, CDR1 is MNHNS and CDR2 is SASEGT. V lost 8 bases, J lost 6 bases, and 16 bases lay in between. In nucleotides, the CDR3 is TGTGCCAGCTTTTCCGGGTACGGCGCTGAAGCTTTCTTT. It codes for CASFSGYGAEAFF.

The chain employs TRBV4-1 and TRBJ1-1; no reliable D call. The V end lost 1 base, the J end lost 1 base, and 13 bases lay between the germline ends. The CDR3 contains 16 residues. Looked up from germline, CDR1 is MGHRA and CDR2 is YSYEKL. In nucleotides, the CDR3 is TGCGCCAGCAGCCAAGCAGAAACACGAGCGAACACTGAAGCTTTCTTT. Encoded protein: CASSQAETRANTEAFF.

V usage is TRBV6-1 and J usage is TRBJ1-2; 7 nucleotides match TRBD1. This CDR3 comprises 15 residues. Germline lookup yields CDR1 MNHNS and CDR2 SASEGT. J lost 4 bases, V lost 7 bases, and 12 bases had no gene match. CDR3 amino acids: CASTTGTVKSYGYTF. In DNA form, the CDR3 reads TGTGCCAGCACGACAGGGACGGTCAAAAGCTATGGCTACACCTTC.

Here the CDR3 DNA reads TGCAGCGGGGTTACAGGGAACACTGAAGCTTTCTTT. Translation: CSGVTGNTEAFF. This chain uses TRBV29-1 with TRBJ1-1; the D gene is possibly TRBD1 (5 bases). The CDR3 is 12 amino acids. Germline-derived CDR1 and CDR2 are SQVTM and ANQGSEA. Between the trimmed V and J ends, which lost 7 bases and 1 base, there was a span of 10 bases.

The sample holds a few counts of this clonotype. This chain links TRBV29-1 with TRBJ2-7; 8 nucleotides line up with TRBD1. The CDR3 extends over 14 amino acids. V trimming: 0 bases; J trimming: 3 bases; junction bases outside the gene matches: 4. Germline CDR1 and CDR2: SQVTM and ANQGSEA. The CDR3 spells CSVEEADRDYEQYF. DNA for the CDR3: TGCAGCGTTGAAGAGGCGGACAGGGACTACGAGCAGTACTTC.

The chain is built from TRBV5-1 and TRBJ1-2, with 10 bases fitting TRBD1. J was trimmed by 8 bases and V by 4 bases; bases with no gene match: 8. The V gene's germline CDR1 is SGHRS and CDR2 YFSETQ. There are 14 residues in the CDR3. This CDR3 reads CASSLGQGIGGYTF. The CDR3 nucleotides are TGCGCCAGCAGCCTGGGACAGGGGATAGGGGGCTACACCTTC.

The chain joins TRBV12-3 or TRBV12-4 to TRBJ1-2; weak D call: TRBD1 (5 bases). The CDR3 runs to 14 residues. V gave up 0 bases and J gave up 7 bases, with 12 bases separating them. The CDR3 region is CASSLAGGVGGYTF. The CDR3 DNA reads as TGTGCCAGCAGTTTAGCTGGGGGAGTGGGTGGCTACACCTTC.

V and J are TRBV6-6 and TRBJ1-4, with no clear D. The germline V gene has CDR1 MNHNY and CDR2 SVGAGI (reference sequence). The V end was cut by 6 bases, the J end by 0 bases, with 14 bases between. CDR3 length equals 16 residues. CDR3 residues: CASSPDSTPTNEKLFF. In DNA, the CDR3 is TGTGCCAGCAGCCCTGATTCCACACCAACTAATGAAAAACTGTTTTTT.

Comments on this clonotype: One junction end disagrees with the germline gene, perhaps due to a read error. V and J are TRBV14 and TRBJ2-3, with 7 bases that match TRBD2. Germline assignment: CDR1 SGHDN and CDR2 FVKESK. The CDR3 is made up of 14 amino acids. The CDR3 is CASSQGTGGRTQYF. DNA for the CDR3: TGTGCTAGCAGCCAAGGGACGGGAGGTCGTACGCAGTATTTT.

This clonotype has just a few counts. This chain's CDR3 is CASSRNPLVNEQFF. CDR3 DNA sequence: TGTGCCAGCAGCCGAAACCCCCTAGTCAATGAGCAGTTCTTC. This chain uses TRBV7-6 with TRBJ2-1; D call uncertain. The CDR3 runs 14 residues. Germline V gives CDR1 SGHVS, CDR2 FNYEAQ. Between the trimmed V and J ends, which lost 5 bases and 6 bases, there was a span of 14 bases.

This clonotype has just a few counts. The V and J genes are TRBV3-1 and TRBJ2-2; D is undetermined. The V gene's germline CDR1 is LGHDT and CDR2 YNNKEL (reference sequence). CDR3 length equals 12 residues. Between the trimmed V and J ends, which lost 2 bases and 6 bases, there was a span of 4 bases. In DNA form, the CDR3 reads TGTGCCAGCAGCCAAAATGCCGGGGAGCTGTTTTTT. Amino acids: CASSQNAGELFF.

This clonotype has just a few counts. The gene calls are TRBV28 and TRBJ2-5, with 9 bases fitting TRBD2. The DNA end favors TRBJ2-1, so the J call may be wrong. The CDR3 sequence is 15 residues long. In germline, CDR1 is MDHEN, CDR2 SYDVKM. The CDR3 DNA is TGTGCCAGCAGTTCCTTAGCGGGAGAAATCGATGAGCAGTTCTTC. Its translation is CASSSLAGEIDEQFF.

The chain joins TRBV7-9 to TRBJ2-3; 13 positions match TRBD2. V shed 5 bases, J shed 3 bases, and the junction held 2 bases outside the gene matches. Germline lookup yields CDR1 SEHNR and CDR2 FQNEAQ (reference sequence). The CDR3 has 15 amino acids. CDR3 residues: CASSQTSGGTDTQYF. CDR3 nucleotide sequence: TGTGCCAGCAGCCAGACTAGCGGGGGGACAGATACGCAGTATTTT.

This clonotype has a handful of counts. This chain uses TRBV5-1 with TRBJ2-1; weak D call: TRBD2 (6 bases). The CDR3 totals 15 residues. The germline CDR1 and CDR2 sequences are SGHRS and YFSETQ. Trimming removed 4 bases at V and 5 bases at J, with 16 bases between. CDR3 loop: CASSRDSPGDNEQFF. Written as DNA, the CDR3 is TGCGCCAGCAGCCGAGACAGCCCGGGGGACAATGAGCAGTTCTTC. Based on the CDR3 plus reference TRBV5-1 and TRBJ2-1, the full variable domain is KAGVTQTPRYLIKTRGQQVTLSCSPISGHRSVSWYQQTPGQGLQFLFEYFSETQRNKGNFPGRFSGRQFSNSRSEMNVSTLELGDSALYLCASSRDSPGDNEQFFGPGTRLTVL.

This clonotype was observed a few times. The V and J genes are TRBV7-2 and TRBJ1-2; D might be TRBD1 (6 bases). V shed 5 bases and J shed 2 bases, with 15 bases lying between them. The CDR3 is 15 residues long. CDR1 is SGHTA and CDR2 is FQGNSA in the germline V gene. The CDR3 region is CASSPNRQANYGYTF. In DNA, the CDR3 is TGTGCCAGCAGCCCGAATAGACAGGCGAACTATGGCTACACCTTC.

The CDR3, as DNA: TGCAGCGTTGGTCGGCGGTTGGGGGAAAAACTGTTTTTT. Its protein is CSVGRRLGEKLFF. This chain joins TRBV29-1 and TRBJ1-4; D not resolved. Deletions cut 4 bases from V and 8 bases from J, with 14 bases between. CDR3 length: 13 residues. Germline V CDR1 and CDR2: SQVTM, ANQGSEA.

This clonotype occurred a few times. V gene TRBV27 combines with J gene TRBJ2-1; no reliable D call. The length of the CDR3 is 14 residues. The germline V gene encodes CDR1 MNHEY and CDR2 SMNVEV (reference sequence). Trimming took 0 bases from V and 7 from J, leaving 10 bases between them. The CDR3 protein is CASSLSRGWNEQFF. As DNA, the CDR3 is TGTGCCAGCAGTTTATCGAGAGGATGGAATGAGCAGTTCTTC.

This clonotype was detected once. This chain links TRBV19 with TRBJ1-5; perhaps TRBD1 as D (5 bases). Looked up from germline, CDR1 is LNHDA and CDR2 is SQIVND (reference sequence). There are 14 residues in the CDR3. Trimming stripped 5 bases from V and 6 bases from J, with 14 bases between. The CDR3 region is CASSSGWSGQPQHF. The CDR3 bases are TGTGCCAGTAGTTCAGGGTGGTCGGGTCAGCCCCAGCATTTT.

This chain joins TRBV29-1 and TRBJ2-7; 9 positions agree with TRBD1. The CDR3 totals 14 residues. V was clipped by 4 bases and J by 4 bases; unmatched bases: 8. Germline CDR1 SQVTM, CDR2 ANQGSEA. CDR3 sequence: CSVAPRTGVYEQYF. The CDR3 nucleotides read TGCAGCGTTGCGCCCCGGACAGGGGTGTACGAGCAGTACTTC.

The rearrangement links TRBV12-3 or TRBV12-4 to TRBJ2-7, with 11 bases lining up with TRBD2. The V gene end was trimmed by 6 bases and the J gene end by 4 bases; junction bases not matched to a gene: 8. The CDR3 totals 15 residues. CDR3 sequence: CASSPLAGEVYEQYF. The CDR3 nucleotides are TGTGCCAGCAGCCCACTAGCGGGAGAGGTGTACGAGCAGTACTTC.

This clonotype appeared once. The chain recombines TRBV6-2 or TRBV6-3 with TRBJ1-1; 9 bases match TRBD1. This CDR3 spans 14 amino acids. Looked up from germline, CDR1 is MNHEY and CDR2 is SVGEGT. The trim removed 5 bases at V and 6 bases at J, leaving 7 bases unmatched. In nucleotides, the CDR3 is TGTGCCAGCAGTACCTCCGGGACAGGGCCTGAAGCTTTCTTT. Protein sequence: CASSTSGTGPEAFF.

In its sample, this clonotype was seen many times. The chain employs TRBV11-2 and TRBJ2-1, with 16 bases identical to TRBD2. Germline V gene sequence: CDR1 SGHAT, CDR2 FQNNGV. J gave up 8 bases and V 5 bases, and 3 bases lay outside the gene matches. The CDR3 consists of 15 residues. The CDR3 bases are TGTGCCAGCAGCAAAGGGACTAGCGGGGGGGATGAGCAGTTCTTC. It encodes CASSKGTSGGDEQFF.